Listed here are 30 T cell receptor beta chains from one sample, sequenced in a study of T cell responses to AZD1222 COVID-19 vaccine. Repertoires were generated with immunoSEQ multiplex PCR, while TCRdb's copy carries only in-frame clones and drops some. The sample comprises fewer than 150,000 clones, 70% to 90% of which are singletons, and approximately 8.8% rests with the top ten. The sequenced sample was peripheral blood, obtained 28 days after the second AZD1222 dose. These receptors were taken from an adult who received the AZD1222 COVID-19 vaccine.

The genes are TRBV18 and TRBJ1-3; TRBD1 might be the D (6 bases). Deletions cut 0 bases from V and 0 bases from J, with 9 bases between. CDR1 is KGHSH, CDR2 LQKENI, per germline. CDR3 length: 16 amino acids. The CDR3 sequence: CASSPPGTYSGNTIYF. The CDR3 nucleotides read TGTGCCAGCTCACCACCCGGGACATACTCTGGAAACACCATATATTTT.

The rearrangement joins TRBV9 to TRBJ1-2, with D unresolved. Between the trimmed V and J ends, which lost 1 base and 5 bases, there was a span of 18 bases. The CDR3 length is 16 residues. The germline CDR1 and CDR2 sequences are SGDLS and YYNGEE. CDR3 sequence reads: CASSVRSEGGRYGYTF. Here the CDR3 DNA reads TGTGCCAGCAGCGTACGGTCGGAGGGAGGCCGATATGGCTACACCTTC.

This clone was seen more than once but under ten times. The genes are TRBV3-1 (or the pseudogene TRBV3-2) and TRBJ2-7, with D perhaps TRBD2 (6 bases). Trimming took 4 bases from V and 5 from J, leaving 12 bases between them. This CDR3 has 13 residues. Germline V gene sequence: CDR1 LGHDT, CDR2 YNNKEL (reference sequence). CDR3 amino acids: CASSLAAGHEQYF. The CDR3 DNA is TGTGCCAGCAGCCTGGCAGCGGGCCACGAGCAGTACTTC.

This chain uses TRBV3-1 (or the pseudogene TRBV3-2) with TRBJ1-6, with D perhaps matching TRBD1 (6 bases). The CDR3 length is 18 residues. V was clipped by 4 bases and J by 0 bases, with 16 bases between them. Germline values: CDR1 LGHDT, CDR2 YNNKEL (reference sequence). The CDR3 protein is CASSPQGTVSSYNSPLHF. CDR3 DNA sequence: TGTGCCAGCAGCCCACAGGGAACCGTTAGCTCCTATAATTCACCCCTCCACTTT.

The chain combines TRBV6-5 with TRBJ1-2, with D perhaps TRBD1 (5 bases). The CDR3 has 14 amino acids. V lost 6 bases and J lost 3, with 14 bases in between. Germline CDR1 MNHEY, CDR2 SVGAGI. The CDR3 bases are TGTGCCAGCAGAGTTTCCGGGACGTACTATGGCTACACCTTC. Translating gives CASRVSGTYYGYTF.

The rearrangement joins TRBV14 to TRBJ1-2, with D possibly matching TRBD1 (6 bases). V lost 4 bases and J lost 8, with 17 bases in between. The CDR3 has 14 residues. The germline V gene has CDR1 SGHDN and CDR2 FVKESK. The CDR3 loop is CASSRRTVRTGYTF. The DNA of the CDR3 is TGTGCCAGCAGCCGCCGGACAGTCCGGACGGGCTACACCTTC.

CDR3 amino acids: CSVAQGGRWSYGYTF. The CDR3 DNA follows: TGCAGCGTTGCCCAAGGGGGGAGATGGTCCTATGGCTACACCTTC. The chain employs TRBV29-1 and TRBJ1-2, with a possible D match to TRBD1 (6 bases). V was cut by 4 bases and J by 4 bases, with 19 bases left in between. Germline V lookup: CDR1 SQVTM, CDR2 ANQGSEA. CDR3 length: 15 amino acids.

V and J are TRBV19 and TRBJ1-4; a weak D match, TRBD1 (6 bases). Trimming cost V 6 bases and J 3 bases, with 14 bases left between them. The CDR3 covers 15 residues. Germline CDR1 is LNHDA and CDR2 is SQIVND (reference sequence). The CDR3 sequence: CASRTLQGPNEKLFF. CDR3 DNA sequence: TGTGCCAGTAGGACTCTCCAGGGGCCTAATGAAAAACTGTTTTTT.

This clone was counted once. The CDR3, as DNA: TGTGCCAGCAGCGTAGGAAGCGGTGGGTATGAAAAACTGTTTTTT. Translation gives CASSVGSGGYEKLFF. The rearrangement joins TRBV9 to TRBJ1-4; no clear D. CDR1 is SGDLS, CDR2 YYNGEE, per germline. CDR3 length: 15 residues. V was trimmed by 0 bases and J by 6 bases, leaving 12 bases between them.

The chain combines TRBV4-1 with TRBJ1-6; no reliable D call. This CDR3 is built from 13 residues. The germline gives CDR1 MGHRA, CDR2 YSYEKL. Trimming took 1 base from V and 6 from J, leaving 4 bases between them. Here the CDR3 reads CASSQGVNSPLHF. The DNA of the CDR3 is TGCGCCAGCAGCCAAGGGGTTAATTCACCCCTCCACTTT.

This chain links TRBV19 with TRBJ2-7; the D is unclear. There are 14 residues in the CDR3. V gave up 6 bases and J gave up 2 bases, with 14 bases separating them. Germline V gives CDR1 LNHDA, CDR2 SQIVND (reference sequence). The CDR3 coding sequence is TGTGCCAGTAGCCCACCCGGTAGTACCTACGAGCAGTACTTC. Its protein product is CASSPPGSTYEQYF.

The rearrangement links TRBV19 to TRBJ1-2; 8 bases agree with TRBD1. The germline V gene encodes CDR1 LNHDA and CDR2 SQIVND (reference sequence). With 6 bases clipped from V and 7 bases from J, the junction kept 10 bases outside the gene matches. The CDR3 covers 14 residues. The DNA of the CDR3 is TGTGCCAGTAGGGGGACAGGTAGAGAAGTTGGCTACACCTTC. It specifies CASRGTGREVGYTF.

The chain has TRBV18 and TRBJ1-1, with TRBD1 as a possible D gene (6 bases). The V and J ends lost 3 bases and 4 bases respectively, with 18 bases between them. In germline, CDR1 is KGHSH, CDR2 LQKENI. The CDR3 sequence is 16 residues long. The CDR3 DNA follows: TGTGCCAGCTCACCCCCCCCGACAGGACTGCGCACTGAAGCTTTCTTT. Its translation: CASSPPPTGLRTEAFF.

The rearrangement uses TRBV29-1 and TRBJ2-3; D is unclear. The CDR3 loop spans 14 amino acids. With 3 bases removed from V and 0 bases from J, the gap between germline ends came to 10 bases. Germline V gene sequence: CDR1 SQVTM, CDR2 ANQGSEA. Here the CDR3 DNA reads TGCAGCGTTGACGGCGGAACTAGCACAGATACGCAGTATTTT. Translation gives CSVDGGTSTDTQYF.

The chain carries TRBV7-9 and TRBJ1-1; the D gene is possibly TRBD1 (5 bases). CDR1 is SEHNR and CDR2 is FQNEAQ in the germline V gene (reference sequence). Trimming cost V 5 bases and J 7 bases, with 11 bases left between them. CDR3 length: 12 residues. The CDR3 region is CASSTGTDEAFF. DNA for the CDR3: TGTGCCAGCAGCACGGGGACGGATGAAGCTTTCTTT. Using reference TRBV7-9 and TRBJ1-1 for the parts outside the CDR3, the full variable domain is DTGVSQNPRHKITKRGQNVTFRCDPISEHNRLYWYRQTLGQGPEFLTYFQNEAQLEKSRLLSDRFSAERPKGSFSTLEIQRTEQGDSAMYLCASSTGTDEAFFGQGTRLTVV.

V usage is TRBV5-1 and J usage is TRBJ1-2; D ambiguous. The length of the CDR3 is 12 residues. V was cut by 4 bases and J by 8 bases, with 12 bases left in between. From germline, CDR1 is SGHRS and CDR2 YFSETQ. Here the CDR3 DNA reads TGCGCCAGCAGCCCCGAGAATGGAGGCTACACCTTC. Translated, it gives CASSPENGGYTF.

The chain has TRBV9 and TRBJ2-1; weak D call: TRBD1 (7 bases). This CDR3 region has 15 residues. The V end was cut by 4 bases, the J end by 4 bases, with 15 bases between. Per the germline V gene, CDR1 is SGDLS and CDR2 is YYNGEE. CDR3 sequence: CASSPMGGQYNEQFF. The CDR3 DNA follows: TGTGCCAGCAGCCCCATGGGGGGACAGTACAATGAGCAGTTCTTC.

The J gene is TRBJ1-2, the V gene TRBV6-5, with 8 bases matching TRBD1. The trim removed 6 bases at V and 2 bases at J, leaving 5 bases unmatched. CDR1 MNHEY and CDR2 SVGAGI come from the germline V gene. The CDR3 length is 14 residues. The CDR3 nucleotides read TGTGCCAGCAGCCCAGGGGGCTGGAACTATGGCTACACCTTC. Translating it yields CASSPGGWNYGYTF.

The J gene is TRBJ1-6, the V gene TRBV4-2; TRBD1 is a possible D gene (6 bases). Germline V CDR1 and CDR2: LGHNA, YNFKEQ. V lost 0 bases and J lost 9, with 21 bases in between. The CDR3 spans 18 residues. CDR3 bases: TGTGCCAGCAGCCAAGATAGGTCGGCCGGGACACTTGGTTCACCCCTCCACTTT. It is translated as CASSQDRSAGTLGSPLHF.

This chain joins TRBV19 and TRBJ1-1; D not resolved. The germline CDR1 and CDR2 sequences are LNHDA and SQIVND (reference sequence). The CDR3 is 14 amino acids. V was clipped by 10 bases and J by 0 bases, with 15 bases between them. As DNA, the CDR3 is TGTGCCACCCGGGAGAGCCCTATGAACACTGAAGCTTTCTTT. It specifies CATRESPMNTEAFF. The entire variable domain, with the rest obtained from reference TRBV19 and TRBJ1-1, is as follows: DGGITQSPKYLFRKEGQNVTLSCEQNLNHDAMYWYRQDPGQGLRLIYYSQIVNDFQKGDIAEGYSVSREKKESFPLTVTSAQKNPTAFYLCATRESPMNTEAFFGQGTRLTVV.

In its sample, this clone was seen once. V and J are TRBV19 and TRBJ1-2; D unclear. The CDR3 is 13 residues long. Trimming removed 3 bases from V and 4 bases from J, with 9 bases in between. From germline, CDR1 is LNHDA and CDR2 SQIVND (reference sequence). CDR3 sequence (DNA): TGTGCCAGTAGTATGCGAGCTAGCTATGGCTACACCTTC. Translation gives CASSMRASYGYTF.

The chain links TRBV6-6 to TRBJ2-7; 7 nucleotides line up with TRBD1. CDR3 length: 17 residues. V was clipped by 5 bases and J by 1 base; unmatched bases: 14. Germline loops: CDR1 MNHNY, CDR2 SVGAGI (reference sequence). The CDR3 is CASSLFSGTVNSYEQYF. The CDR3 DNA follows: TGTGCCAGCAGTCTCTTCTCCGGGACAGTGAATTCCTACGAGCAGTACTTC.

J is TRBJ1-5 and V is TRBV6-6, with unresolved D. Trimming left V 2 bases short and J 2 bases short, with 13 bases between. The CDR3 consists of 16 residues. CDR1 and CDR2 from the germline V gene are MNHNY and SVGAGI (reference sequence). The CDR3 region has the DNA TGTGCCAGCAGTTACGGGTGGGGAATGGGCAATCAGCCCCAGCATTTT. Protein: CASSYGWGMGNQPQHF.

The table lists this clone with a count of one. The V and J genes are TRBV2 and TRBJ1-1, with 9 bases that match TRBD1. CDR1 is SNHLY, CDR2 FYNNEI, per germline. The trim removed 5 bases at V and 0 bases at J, leaving 7 bases unmatched. This CDR3 region has 16 residues. CDR3 in DNA: TGTGCCAGCAGTCCCGGGACAGGGTTCATGAACACTGAAGCTTTCTTT. Amino acids: CASSPGTGFMNTEAFF. Drawing the rest from reference TRBV2 and TRBJ1-1, the complete variable domain is EPEVTQTPSHQVTQMGQEVILRCVPISNHLYFYWYRQILGQKVEFLVSFYNNEISEKSEIFDDQFSVERPDGSNFTLKIRSTKLEDSAMYFCASSPGTGFMNTEAFFGQGTRLTVV.

The chain links TRBV28 to TRBJ1-2; no clear D gene. The V gene lost 1 base and the J gene lost 4 bases, with 13 bases spanning the gap. Germline-derived CDR1 and CDR2 are MDHEN and SYDVKM. The CDR3 runs to 15 residues. Here the CDR3 reads CASSLSGTLGYGYTF. In DNA, the CDR3 is TGTGCCAGCAGTTTATCGGGTACTCTGGGCTATGGCTACACCTTC.

In this sample, this clone turned up once. V and J are TRBV6-5 and TRBJ2-1, with TRBD2 identical over 14 bases. The CDR3 extends over 15 amino acids. Germline V gene lookup returns CDR1 MNHEY and CDR2 SVGAGI. J was trimmed by 7 bases and V by 6 bases; bases with no gene match: 5. CDR3 residues: CASSPTSGRVNEQFF. CDR3 coding DNA: TGTGCCAGCAGCCCGACTAGCGGGAGGGTTAATGAGCAGTTCTTC.

In its sample, this clone was seen a few times. The chain is built from TRBV3-1 (or the pseudogene TRBV3-2) and TRBJ2-1; 14 nucleotides agree with TRBD2. With 4 bases clipped from V and 12 bases from J, the junction kept 5 bases outside the gene matches. This CDR3 region has 14 residues. Germline V gene sequence: CDR1 LGHDT, CDR2 YNNKEL (reference sequence). CDR3 loop: CASSPGLAGVAQFF. Written as DNA, the CDR3 is TGTGCCAGCAGCCCGGGACTAGCGGGAGTAGCGCAGTTCTTC.

CDR3 nucleotide sequence: TGTGCCATCCGGAGCTCAGACACTGAAGCTTTCTTT. Protein: CAIRSSDTEAFF. The chain carries TRBV10-3 and TRBJ1-1; no definite D call. The CDR3 contains 12 residues. From germline, CDR1 is ENHRY and CDR2 SYGVKD. V was clipped by 8 bases and J by 3 bases, with 10 bases between them.

The V call is TRBV6-5, the J call TRBJ2-5; TRBD2 matches 12 bases. The V segment lost 5 bases and the J segment 7 bases; nucleotides outside the gene matches: 8. The CDR3 spans 15 residues. Germline V lookup: CDR1 MNHEY, CDR2 SVGAGI. The CDR3 bases are TGTGCCAGCAGTACCCTAGCGGGGGGGCCATCGACCCAGTACTTC. Protein sequence: CASSTLAGGPSTQYF.

This sequence joins TRBV7-9 and TRBJ1-5; maybe TRBD1 (5 bases). Germline CDR1 reads SEHNR; CDR2 reads FQNEAQ (reference sequence). The CDR3 spans 16 residues. V was pared by 4 bases and J by 4 bases, with 17 bases between. CDR3 coding DNA: TGTGCCAGCAGCTCCCCGGGCTTGGGGACTAATCAGCCCCAGCATTTT. Protein product: CASSSPGLGTNQPQHF.